The 12 T cell receptor beta chains given below trace back to one sample, sequenced in a study of OX40 agonist ivuxolimab in advanced cancers. Assay: immunoSEQ multiplex PCR; the TCRdb copy retains only in-frame clones and omits some. Among roughly 53,000 clones, approximately 90% were seen once, and the ten largest hold less than 6%. The source was CD4+ or CD8+ T cells sorted from blood, collected in a trial of the OX40 agonist ivuxolimab. The receptor source for this set is an adult with an advanced solid tumor such as melanoma, head and neck, liver or kidney cancer.

The chain is built from TRBV2 and TRBJ1-6; D unresolved. Germline values: CDR1 SNHLY, CDR2 FYNNEI. The CDR3 loop spans 12 amino acids. With 8 bases removed from V and 5 bases from J, the gap between germline ends came to 7 bases. In nucleotides, the CDR3 is TGTGCCAGCGCAAGAGATAATTCACCCCTCCACTTT. This translates into CASARDNSPLHF.

The V and J genes are TRBV11-2 and TRBJ1-2; the D gene is possibly TRBD1 (5 bases). Germline V lookup: CDR1 SGHAT, CDR2 FQNNGV. V lost 5 bases to trimming and J lost 6 bases, with 13 bases between them. This CDR3 spans 13 amino acids. Here the CDR3 DNA reads TGTGCCAGCAGCCTTACAGGTATCGATGGCTACACCTTC. This encodes CASSLTGIDGYTF.

The chain carries TRBV7-6 and TRBJ2-2, with D possibly TRBD1 on 6 matching bases. Trimming took 0 bases from V and 4 from J, leaving 9 bases between them. The CDR3 extends over 15 amino acids. Looked up from germline, CDR1 is SGHVS and CDR2 is FNYEAQ. The CDR3 bases are TGTGCCAGCAGCTTAGCGCAGGGGAGCACCGGGGAGCTGTTTTTT. Translated: CASSLAQGSTGELFF.

The chain is built from TRBV10-3 and TRBJ2-7; maybe TRBD2 (5 bases). The germline gives CDR1 ENHRY, CDR2 SYGVKD. The CDR3 loop spans 13 amino acids. With 11 bases removed from V and 3 bases from J, the gap between germline ends came to 17 bases. The CDR3 region has the DNA TGTGCCGTTAAAGGGTATCGGGGCTACGAGCAGTACTTC. This gives the protein CAVKGYRGYEQYF.

V gene TRBV28 combines with J gene TRBJ1-2; D remains ambiguous. The CDR3 contains 15 residues. V lost 3 bases and J lost 0, with 11 bases in between. From germline, CDR1 is MDHEN and CDR2 SYDVKM. The CDR3 is CASSFPVTANYGYTF. The CDR3 bases are TGTGCCAGCAGTTTCCCAGTAACAGCTAACTATGGCTACACCTTC.

The rearrangement links TRBV28 to TRBJ2-7, with D unresolved. The V gene lost 4 bases and the J gene lost 6 bases, with 22 bases spanning the gap. This CDR3 comprises 16 residues. CDR1 and CDR2 from the germline V gene are MDHEN and SYDVKM. The CDR3 loop is CASSSMGDPHPLEQYF. The DNA of the CDR3 is TGTGCCAGCAGTTCGATGGGCGACCCTCACCCCCTCGAGCAGTACTTC.

The CDR3 DNA reads as TGTGCCAGCAGCCTTACAGGGGCTACAGAAGCTTTCTTT. The encoded protein is CASSLTGATEAFF. The chain couples TRBV7-3 to TRBJ1-1; TRBD1 matches at 7 bases. The CDR3 has 13 amino acids. Germline V lookup: CDR1 SGHTA, CDR2 FQGTGA. Losses at the gene ends were 5 bases for V and 8 bases for J; bases not matched to a gene: 8.

The V gene is TRBV15, the J gene TRBJ2-2; 8 nucleotides align to TRBD2. The CDR3 runs to 15 residues. Per the germline V gene, CDR1 is LNHNV and CDR2 is YYDKDF (reference sequence). The V gene end was trimmed by 3 bases and the J gene end by 7 bases; junction bases not matched to a gene: 7. The CDR3 coding sequence is TGTGCCACCAGCAGTAGCGGGAATGGGGTCGGGGAGCTGTTTTTT. The encoded protein is CATSSSGNGVGELFF.

The chain is built from TRBV27 and TRBJ2-1; 7 bases map to TRBD2. Looked up from germline, CDR1 is MNHEY and CDR2 is SMNVEV (reference sequence). The CDR3 is made up of 16 amino acids. V lost 1 base and J lost 5; bases outside the gene matches: 8. The CDR3 DNA reads TGTGCCAGCAGTTTATGGTCGGGAGGAGTAAACAATGAGCAGTTCTTC. Its translation is CASSLWSGGVNNEQFF.

The rearrangement uses TRBV28 and TRBJ1-2; TRBD1 agrees at 8 bases. Trimming cost V 2 bases and J 7 bases; bases outside gene matches: 9. Germline lookup yields CDR1 MDHEN and CDR2 SYDVKM. The CDR3 loop spans 15 amino acids. CDR3 residues: CASSLEAGGFGGYTF. DNA for the CDR3: TGTGCCAGCAGTTTAGAGGCAGGGGGCTTTGGTGGCTACACCTTC.

CDR3: CASSLGTSGAPPEYF. The CDR3 coding sequence is TGTGCCAGCAGTCTGGGGACTAGCGGGGCTCCCCCGGAGTATTTT. The chain uses TRBV7-3 and TRBJ2-3; TRBD2 matches 13 bases. The CDR3 runs 15 residues. Germline V gene data show CDR1 as SGHTA and CDR2 as FQGTGA. V shed 6 bases, J shed 13 bases, and the junction held 13 bases outside the gene matches.

The V gene is TRBV28, the J gene TRBJ2-5, with TRBD1 as a possible D gene (6 bases). The CDR3 is 14 amino acids. Germline values: CDR1 MDHEN, CDR2 SYDVKM. The V end was cut by 3 bases, the J end by 4 bases, with 12 bases between. CDR3 amino acids: CASSFLGAGETQYF. The CDR3 DNA follows: TGTGCCAGCAGTTTTCTGGGGGCGGGAGAGACCCAGTACTTC. Full variable domain (missing parts from reference TRBV28 and TRBJ2-5): DVKVTQSSRYLVKRTGEKVFLECVQDMDHENMFWYRQDPGLGLRLIYFSYDVKMKEKGDIPEGYSVSREKKERFSLILESASTNQTSMYLCASSFLGAGETQYFGPGTRLLVL.